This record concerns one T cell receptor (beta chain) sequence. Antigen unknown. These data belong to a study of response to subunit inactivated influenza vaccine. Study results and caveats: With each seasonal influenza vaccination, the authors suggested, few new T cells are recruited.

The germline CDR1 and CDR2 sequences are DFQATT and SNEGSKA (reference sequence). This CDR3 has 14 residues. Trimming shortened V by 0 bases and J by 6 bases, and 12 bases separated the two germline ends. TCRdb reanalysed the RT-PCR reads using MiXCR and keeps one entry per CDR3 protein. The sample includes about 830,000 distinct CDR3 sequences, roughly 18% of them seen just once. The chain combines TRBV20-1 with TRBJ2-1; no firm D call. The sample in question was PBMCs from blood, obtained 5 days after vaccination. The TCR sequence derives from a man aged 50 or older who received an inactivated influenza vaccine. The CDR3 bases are TGCAGTGCTAGAGATCTGCGGAAAGGCAATGAGCAGTTCTTC. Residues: CSARDLRKGNEQFF.